A selection of T cell receptor beta chains follows, all from one sample in a study of PD-1 blockade in classical Hodgkin lymphoma. Produced via immunoSEQ multiplex PCR; TCRdb's table is partial and in-frame only. The sample contains around 25,000 clones, roughly 80% of which appear only once. The material sequenced was CD4+ T cells from blood, taken before the fourth cycle of nivolumab. These receptors all stem from a human donor with classical Hodgkin lymphoma. Both conserved end residues are part of each CDR3. The order of the fields is clone size, J gene, V gene, D gene, CDR3 protein, CDR3 DNA. The D gene is left open where the match is weak. Size is stated for part of the rows, as once, few or many counts, or as a class when the clone is expanded.

>once|TRBJ2-2|TRBV10-3|TRBD2
CAITATSVDTGELFF
TGTGCCATCACCGCGACTAGCGTGGACACCGGGGAGCTGTTTTTT
>NA|TRBJ1-1|TRBV7-2|TRBD1
CASSWLDRGTEAFF
TGTGCCAGCAGCTGGCTGGACAGGGGGACTGAAGCTTTCTTT
>NA|TRBJ1-5|TRBV7-9|NA
CASSSPAVVSGNQPQHF
TGTGCCAGCAGCTCGCCCGCCGTGGTCTCGGGCAATCAGCCCCAGCATTTT
>once|TRBJ1-1|TRBV5-1|NA
CASSFTGAENTEAFF
TGCGCCAGCAGCTTTACGGGGGCAGAGAACACTGAAGCTTTCTTT
>NA|TRBJ2-3|TRBV7-8|TRBD2
CASSLGASGGLTDTQYF
TGTGCCAGCAGCTTGGGTGCCAGCGGGGGGCTTACAGATACGCAGTATTTT
>few|TRBJ1-5|TRBV10-2|TRBD1
CASSEFTGGGNQPQHF
TGCGCCAGCAGTGAGTTCACAGGGGGGGGAAATCAGCCCCAGCATTTT
>NA|TRBJ1-5|TRBV5-5|NA
CASSPLRGGLSNQPQHF
TGTGCCAGCAGCCCACTCCGCGGGGGTTTGTCAAATCAGCCCCAGCATTTT
>NA|TRBJ2-5|TRBV6-1|TRBD1
CASIDRGMAETQYF
TGTGCCAGCATAGACAGGGGAATGGCGGAGACCCAGTACTTC
>NA|TRBJ2-7|TRBV19|NA
CASSRGGTVTIPYEQYF
TGTGCCAGTAGTAGAGGGGGGACCGTCACTATACCCTACGAGCAGTACTTC
>few|TRBJ2-7|TRBV2|NA
CASSEGYGDYEQYF
TGTGCCAGCAGTGAAGGGTACGGAGACTACGAGCAGTACTTC
>few|TRBJ1-2|TRBV5-1|NA
CASSPAGTYGYTF
TGCGCCAGCAGCCCAGCCGGGACTTATGGCTACACCTTC
>NA|TRBJ1-2|TRBV2|TRBD1
CASSEREGGGGYTF
TGTGCCAGCAGTGAAAGGGAAGGGGGCGGTGGCTACACCTTC
>NA|TRBJ2-7|TRBV29-1|NA
CSVVLWQSEQYF
TGCAGCGTTGTTTTGTGGCAGTCCGAGCAGTACTTC
>NA|TRBJ2-7|TRBV18|NA
CASSPLGGSSYEQYF
TGTGCCAGCTCACCCCTAGGAGGTAGCTCCTACGAGCAGTACTTC
>NA|TRBJ2-1|TRBV18|NA
CASSPRSARGNEQFF
TGTGCCAGCTCACCACGGAGCGCCCGGGGGAATGAGCAGTTCTTC
>NA|TRBJ2-7|TRBV15|TRBD2
CATSRLPGGSSYEQYF
TGTGCCACCAGCCGCCTGCCGGGGGGAAGCTCCTACGAGCAGTACTTC
>NA|TRBJ2-3|TRBV2|NA
CASSPQRQPDTQYF
TGTGCCAGCAGCCCACAGCGACAGCCAGATACGCAGTATTTT
>NA|TRBJ1-1|TRBV5-5|NA
CASSFINTEAFF
TGTGCCAGCAGCTTTATCAACACTGAAGCTTTCTTT
>NA|TRBJ2-3|TRBV15|NA
CATSRGVADTQYF
TGTGCCACCAGCAGGGGGGTAGCAGATACGCAGTATTTT
>NA|TRBJ1-4|TRBV7-9|NA
CASKKIGGEKLFF
TGTGCCAGCAAAAAAATAGGAGGGGAAAAACTGTTTTTT
>NA|TRBJ1-3|TRBV7-2|TRBD1
CASSLGGQGARNTIYF
TGTGCCAGCAGCTTAGGAGGACAGGGGGCCAGAAACACCATATATTTT
>NA|TRBJ2-7|TRBV25-1|TRBD1
CASSTTGLGEQYF
TGTGCCAGCAGTACGACAGGGTTGGGCGAGCAGTACTTC
>NA|TRBJ1-1|TRBV7-9|NA
CASSFAAEAFF
TGTGCCAGCAGCTTCGCGGCTGAAGCTTTCTTT
>NA|TRBJ2-5|TRBV9|TRBD1
CASSVVSGTGDFFQETQYF
TGTGCCAGCAGCGTAGTTTCGGGGACAGGGGACTTCTTTCAAGAGACCCAGTACTTC
>NA|TRBJ2-2|TRBV7-9|NA
CASSLAGNTGELFF
TGTGCCAGCAGCTTGGCAGGGAACACCGGGGAGCTGTTTTTT
>NA|TRBJ2-7|TRBV7-7|TRBD1
CASSPDRDGYEQYF
TGTGCTAGCAGCCCTGACAGGGACGGGTACGAGCAGTACTTC
>NA|TRBJ2-7|TRBV15|NA
CATSRDGYEQYF
TGTGCCACCAGCCGGGACGGGTACGAGCAGTACTTC
>NA|TRBJ2-7|TRBV6-6|NA
CASSLDGATYEQYF
TGTGCCAGCAGTTTGGACGGAGCCACCTACGAGCAGTACTTC
>NA|TRBJ2-2|TRBV6-5|NA
CASSYGGRTGELFF
TGTGCCAGCAGTTACGGGGGGAGGACCGGGGAGCTGTTTTTT
>NA|TRBJ1-6|TRBV4-2|NA
CASSQDAIGKGISYNSPLHF
TGTGCCAGCAGCCAAGACGCCATCGGAAAAGGGATCTCCTATAATTCACCCCTCCACTTT
>NA|TRBJ1-2|TRBV2|NA
CASTLGWFSGYTF
TGTGCCAGCACACTGGGGTGGTTCTCTGGCTACACCTTC
>NA|TRBJ1-1|TRBV11-2|NA
CASSRGGVSTEAFF
TGTGCCAGCAGCAGAGGGGGGGTAAGCACTGAAGCTTTCTTT
>NA|TRBJ2-7|TRBV9|TRBD2
CASSAGTSGGSLSYEQYF
TGTGCCAGCAGCGCCGGGACTAGCGGGGGGTCTTTGTCCTACGAGCAGTACTTC
>NA|TRBJ2-1|TRBV5-4|TRBD2
CASSSAGGPYNEQFF
TGTGCCAGCAGCTCAGCGGGGGGGCCATACAATGAGCAGTTCTTC
>NA|TRBJ2-3|TRBV2|NA
CARDRTGRVSTDTQYF
TGTGCCAGGGACCGGACAGGGAGGGTGTCCACAGATACGCAGTATTTT